A single sample is the source of the 8 T cell receptor beta chains below, sequenced in a study of T cells expressing NK-cell markers. TCRdb re-called the 5' RACE reads; every CDR3 protein appears as one record, without DNA. The table lists about 460,000 distinct CDR3 sequences. Sample: blood T cells: a sorted CD56 or NKG2C T cell subset, CD4+ or CD8+ T cells, or bulk PBMC T cells (not recorded which). The receptors were gathered from a woman in her forties or fifties in good health.

The CDR3 here is CASSTTSSYNEQFF. This chain connects TRBV5-1 to TRBJ2-1. The length of the CDR3 is 14 residues. Germline V lookup: CDR1 SGHRS, CDR2 YFSETQ.

This chain uses TRBV6-1 with TRBJ2-3; with no DNA, the TCRdb D assignment of TRBD1 cannot be verified. The CDR3 totals 12 residues. Germline assignment: CDR1 MNHNS and CDR2 SASEGT. CDR3: CALSWGTDTQYF.

This chain links TRBV5-1 with TRBJ2-5. This CDR3 comprises 13 residues. Per germline, CDR1 SGHRS and CDR2 YFSETQ. The CDR3 loop reads CASSRQVQETQYF. The entire variable domain, with the rest obtained from reference TRBV5-1 and TRBJ2-5, is as follows: KAGVTQTPRYLIKTRGQQVTLSCSPISGHRSVSWYQQTPGQGLQFLFEYFSETQRNKGNFPGRFSGRQFSNSRSEMNVSTLELGDSALYLCASSRQVQETQYFGPGTRLLVL.

The rearrangement uses TRBV29-1 and TRBJ2-7; TCRdb indicates TRBD1, and absent DNA this call remains unverified. The CDR3 extends over 12 amino acids. Germline CDR1 and CDR2: SQVTM and ANQGSEA. CDR3 in amino acids: CSGTGSDYEQYF.

V and J are TRBV5-1 and TRBJ2-4; the D call from TCRdb, TRBD1, cannot be confirmed without DNA. This CDR3 comprises 13 residues. Germline V gives CDR1 SGHRS, CDR2 YFSETQ. CDR3 residues: CASSPRGGNIQYF.

The CDR3 loop is CSARDRYSYNEQFF. V and J are TRBV20-1 and TRBJ2-1; without DNA, the TCRdb call of TRBD1 cannot be checked. The CDR3 consists of 14 residues. CDR1 is DFQATT, CDR2 SNEGSKA, per germline (reference sequence).

This rearrangement joins TRBV30 to TRBJ1-4. Germline assignment: CDR1 GTSNPN and CDR2 SVGIG (reference sequence). CDR3 length: 15 amino acids. CDR3 protein: CAWSAGQGRAEKLFF.

V usage is TRBV7-8 and J usage is TRBJ2-5; TCRdb outputs TRBD1, but without DNA this stays unchecked. The CDR3 runs to 17 residues. CDR1 is SGHVS and CDR2 is FQNEAQ in the germline V gene. The CDR3 spells CASSSIPWVRTQETQYF.